These 22 T cell receptor beta chains were sequenced from one sample in a study of tumor-infiltrating lymphocytes in primary liver carcinoma. TCR beta cDNA came from approximately 490 ng total RNA, primed with a constant-region primer. Libraries covering TCR beta were generated through three nested multiplex PCR rounds (using a slightly modified ARM-PCR). A C-beta reverse primer was combined with TRBV1-TRBV30 forward primers in the first two PCR rounds, and each round had 10 cycles. TCRdb recomputed calls from the multiplex PCR reads with MiXCR, one row per CDR3 protein. The sample contains about 310,000 distinct CDR3 sequences, 55% to 65% of which appear only once. Blood RNA came from unsorted whole blood; germline DNA was also extracted. The material sequenced was peripheral blood. The receptors shown here come from a middle-aged man with primary liver carcinoma and hepatitis B virus infection.

As concerns this clonotype: A much larger clone sits a single nucleotide away, making a read error possible. The rearrangement joins TRBV12-3 or TRBV12-4 to TRBJ2-4, with D perhaps TRBD1 (5 bases). V lost 10 bases and J 4 bases, leaving 14 bases between the germline ends. The CDR3 loop spans 13 amino acids. The CDR3 here is CANRRGAKNIQYF. The CDR3 region has the DNA TGTGCCAACAGAAGGGGCGCGAAAAACATTCAGTACTTC.

The chain carries TRBV6-5 and TRBJ2-7; D call uncertain. The CDR3 consists of 14 residues. Germline V lookup: CDR1 MNHEY, CDR2 SVGAGI. V lost 5 bases to trimming and J lost 2 bases, with 13 bases between them. CDR3 in amino acids: CASSESRSTYEQYF. CDR3 coding DNA: TGTGCCAGCAGTGAGTCTCGGAGTACCTACGAGCAGTACTTC.

For this clonotype: It is likely a read error, because the conserved phenylalanine at the end of the CDR3 is missing. V usage is TRBV6-2 or TRBV6-3 and J usage is TRBJ2-5; 8 positions match TRBD2. Trimming took 3 bases from V and 5 from J; bases not matched to a gene: 14. CDR1 MNHEY and CDR2 SVGEGT come from the germline V gene. CDR3 length equals 17 residues. CDR3 sequence (DNA): TGTGCCAGCAGTTATAGTGTCACGGGAGGGCCGGAGGAGACCCAGTACTTA. Translated, it gives CASSYSVTGGPEETQYL.

A word on this clonotype: At one of its ends the junction is not consistent with the germline gene, which may arise from a read error. The rearrangement uses TRBV10-3 and TRBJ2-7; 8 nucleotides agree with TRBD2. The germline CDR1 and CDR2 sequences are ENHRY and SYGVKD. This CDR3 contains 15 residues. This chain's CDR3 is CTISGRGAGVDEQYF. The CDR3 bases are TGTACCATCAGTGGTCGGGGAGCGGGAGTAGACGAGCAGTACTTC.

This clonotype was picked up one time. One end of the junction fails to match germline, which may point to a read error. The J gene is TRBJ1-2, the V gene TRBV6-1, with 7 bases lining up with TRBD1. The CDR3 extends over 13 amino acids. Germline V gene data show CDR1 as MNHNS and CDR2 as SASEGT. The CDR3 sequence: CVSSDREGRGYTF. The DNA for the CDR3 is TGTGTCAGCAGTGACAGGGAGGGGAGAGGCTACACCTTC.

Concerning this clonotype: This likely came from a read error, as a far larger clone is one base away. This chain links TRBV28 with TRBJ1-2, with 7 nucleotides matching TRBD1. Per germline, CDR1 MDHEN and CDR2 SYDVKM. The CDR3 runs 13 residues. DNA for the CDR3: TGTCCCAGCAGTTTGGAGGGGGCTTATGGCTACACCTTC. It is translated as CPSSLEGAYGYTF.

As concerns this clonotype: Without the conserved terminal phenylalanine or tryptophan, this CDR3 likely stems from a read error. This CDR3 is CSVGQTSGRPNEQFL. The DNA for the CDR3 is TGCAGCGTTGGGCAAACCAGCGGGAGACCCAATGAGCAGTTCTTA. This chain connects TRBV29-1 to TRBJ2-1; 8 positions agree with TRBD2. The length of the CDR3 is 15 residues. V shed 4 bases and J 6 bases; nucleotides not matched to a gene: 11. CDR1 is SQVTM, CDR2 ANQGSEA, per germline.

V and J are TRBV6-6 and TRBJ1-5; a possible D gene is TRBD1 (5 bases). The CDR3 has 15 amino acids. CDR1 and CDR2 from the germline V gene are MNHNY and SVGAGI (reference sequence). With 5 bases removed from V and 4 bases from J, the gap between germline ends came to 15 bases. CDR3 DNA sequence: TGTGCCAGCAGTCCTGAAAGGGGCAAGAATCAGCCCCAGCATTTT. Protein: CASSPERGKNQPQHF.

This clonotype was detected only once. This clone may be a read error of a much larger clone one base away. This chain joins TRBV6-6 and TRBJ1-1; D gene ambiguous. The germline V gene has CDR1 MNHNY and CDR2 SVGAGI (reference sequence). V was shortened by 2 bases and J by 11 bases, with 15 bases between the two germline ends. This CDR3 comprises 13 residues. The DNA for the CDR3 is TGTGCCAGCAGTTACACGCCCCCTTCCTCGGCTTTCTTT. Amino acid sequence: CASSYTPPSSAFF.

In its sample, this clonotype was seen many times. This sequence joins TRBV28 and TRBJ2-7; 8 nucleotides align to TRBD1. In germline, CDR1 is MDHEN, CDR2 SYDVKM. The trim removed 6 bases at V and 5 bases at J, leaving 9 bases unmatched. The CDR3 totals 14 residues. The CDR3 protein is CASRLDRVIHEQYF. The CDR3, as DNA: TGTGCCAGCAGGTTGGACAGGGTCATCCACGAGCAGTACTTC.

This clonotype came up many times. J is TRBJ2-1 and V is TRBV6-6, with 16 bases that match TRBD2. This CDR3 contains 18 residues. Germline loops: CDR1 MNHNY, CDR2 SVGAGI (reference sequence). V was pared by 6 bases and J by 4 bases, with 9 bases of the junction left unmatched. CDR3 region: CASSRGTSGRALYNEQFF. CDR3 DNA: TGTGCCAGCAGCCGAGGGACTAGCGGGAGGGCCCTATACAATGAGCAGTTCTTC.

This clonotype was seen a handful of times. The chain couples TRBV6-5 to TRBJ2-2; no clear D gene. Trimming removed 6 bases at V and 2 bases at J, with 4 bases between. This CDR3 region has 12 residues. The V gene's germline CDR1 is MNHEY and CDR2 SVGAGI. CDR3 DNA sequence: TGTGCCAGCAGGGGTAACACCGGGGAGCTGTTTTTT. Its translation is CASRGNTGELFF.

A remark on this clonotype: A read error may account for a junction end that differs from germline. The chain uses TRBV7-8 and TRBJ1-5; D unclear. The germline V gene encodes CDR1 SGHVS and CDR2 FQNEAQ. The CDR3 is 15 amino acids. The CDR3 sequence is CASSLLALSNQPQHF. CDR3 DNA sequence: TGTGCCAGCAGCTTACTAGCCCTTAGCAATCAACCCCAGCATTTT.

On this clonotype: An end of the junction differs from the germline gene, which may be a read error. The gene calls are TRBV10-3 and TRBJ1-1; D gene uncertain. The CDR3 has 15 residues. Germline V gene data show CDR1 as ENHRY and CDR2 as SYGVKD. For the CDR3, the DNA is TGTGCCATCAGTGAGTCGATGGGGATGAACACTGATGCTTTCTTT. As protein: CAISESMGMNTDAFF.

This clonotype has a single count. This sequence joins TRBV11-3 and TRBJ2-7; possibly TRBD1 for D (6 bases). Germline CDR1 SGHNT, CDR2 YENEEA. The CDR3 is made up of 11 amino acids. With 4 bases removed from V and 9 bases from J, the gap between germline ends came to 10 bases. DNA for the CDR3: TGTGCCAGCAGCTCCGCGGACAGGCAGTACTTC. Its translation: CASSSADRQYF.

This clonotype turned up a few times. The chain links TRBV1 to TRBJ2-7; the D call TRBD1 from the table was never checked on the DNA. TRBV1 is classified as a pseudogene. This CDR3 is 15 amino acids long. The CDR3 spells CTSSHLQGSLYEQYF. CDR3 sequence (DNA): TGCACCAGCAGCCACTTACAGGGTTCCCTTTACGAGCAGTACTTC.

As for this clonotype: A junction boundary mismatches the germline segment, possibly from a read error. This CDR3 reads CTSSWTSGPTNTQYF. Here the CDR3 DNA reads TGTACCAGCAGCTGGACTAGCGGACCCACAAATACGCAGTATTTT. The chain has TRBV11-2 and TRBJ2-3, with 10 positions matching TRBD2. The germline gives CDR1 SGHAT, CDR2 FQNNGV. The CDR3 runs to 15 residues.

On this clonotype: Since no conserved phenylalanine or tryptophan closes the CDR3, a read error is the likely cause. This chain uses TRBV6-2 or TRBV6-3 with TRBJ2-5; D unclear. The CDR3 has 16 amino acids. The germline V gene has CDR1 MNHEY and CDR2 SVGEGT. Trimming removed 7 bases from V and 3 bases from J, with 21 bases in between. The CDR3 region is CASKGLVAYKKETQYL. In DNA form, the CDR3 reads TGTGCCAGCAAGGGTCTGGTTGCGTACAAAAAAGAGACCCAGTACTTA.

This clonotype was seen a single time. The CDR3 end shows no conserved phenylalanine or tryptophan, and so a read error is likely. The genes are TRBV6-6 and TRBJ2-5; D may be TRBD2 (5 bases). The length of the CDR3 is 13 residues. Germline CDR1 is MNHNY and CDR2 is SVGAGI (reference sequence). With 4 bases removed from V and 9 bases from J, the gap between germline ends came to 15 bases. CDR3 loop: CASSSSGWEPQYS. The DNA for the CDR3 is TGTGCCAGCAGTTCCTCTGGGTGGGAGCCCCAGTACTCC.

The gene calls are TRBV6-6 and TRBJ1-4; the match to TRBD1 covers 7 bases. V shed 2 bases and J 7 bases; nucleotides not matched to a gene: 7. Germline V gene data show CDR1 as MNHNY and CDR2 as SVGAGI (reference sequence). The CDR3 has 15 residues. The CDR3 loop reads CASSYTGEVAEKLFF. DNA of the CDR3: TGTGCCAGCAGTTACACAGGGGAAGTGGCTGAAAAACTGTTTTTT.

With regard to this clonotype: A much larger clone differs by one base, so this may be a read error. This sequence joins TRBV6-1 and TRBJ1-4; a weak D match, TRBD1 (5 bases). The CDR3 has 14 amino acids. CDR1 is MNHNS, CDR2 SASEGT, per germline. Trimming stripped 6 bases from V and 2 bases from J, with 10 bases between. The CDR3 protein is CASSTWDTNEKLFF. CDR3 DNA: TGTGCCAGCAGCACATGGGACACTAATGAAAAACTGTTTTTT.

A word on this clonotype: A read error is possible here, since a much larger clone lies one base away. V gene TRBV6-5 combines with J gene TRBJ1-2; TRBD1 is a possible D gene (5 bases). From germline, CDR1 is MNHEY and CDR2 SVGAGI. The CDR3 length is 14 residues. The CDR3 nucleotides read TGTGTCAGCAAGTTCCAGGGTCCTAACTATGGCTACACCTTC. It codes for CVSKFQGPNYGYTF.